This entry concerns a single TCR beta chain. V was cut by 4 bases and J by 2 bases, with 14 bases left in between. Per the germline V gene, CDR1 is SEHNR and CDR2 is FQNEAQ (reference sequence). The CDR3 totals 15 residues. Assay used: immunoSEQ multiplex PCR; TCRdb lists only in-frame clones, some missing. There are about 2.5 million clones in the sample; around 90% occur only once, and around 0.38% lies in the top ten. These data belong to a study of shared clonotypes between healthy human individuals. The receptor's source is a man aged 18 to 29 in good health. Some clones in this sample may be carry-over from other donors' samples. Sequencing used naive CD4+ T cells from PBMCs. Subset noted: CD45RA+ positively selected. V and J are TRBV7-9 and TRBJ1-2; D remains ambiguous. CDR3 nucleotide sequence: TGTGCCAGCAGCTCCCTGGACGGCTCCAACTATGGCTACACCTTC. This gives the protein CASSSLDGSNYGYTF.